Below are 12 T cell receptor beta chains sequenced from a single sample in a study of beta chain features in type 1 diabetes. Broader study findings: A moderate, significant TCRB CDR3 shortening appeared in type 1 diabetes across four CD4+ subsets.

No antigen has been identified for these receptors. Expressed TCRB transcripts got sequenced, as all isolated RNA was reverse transcribed. Using immunoSEQ multiplex PCR, the repertoire was profiled, and TCRdb retains in-frame clones only, with some absent. The repertoire holds about 150,000 clones, with approximately 8% as singletons. The sequenced sample was central memory CD4+ T cells from blood. The origin of the receptors is a man in his late teens or twenties with type 1 diabetes.

This clone appeared a few times. V and J are TRBV7-9 and TRBJ2-6, with D unresolved. V shed 1 base and J shed 0 bases, with 7 bases lying between them. CDR1 SEHNR and CDR2 FQNEAQ come from the germline V gene (reference sequence). The CDR3 length is 16 residues. CDR3 residues: CASSLGLFSGANVLTF. The CDR3 nucleotides read TGTGCCAGCAGCTTAGGACTTTTCTCTGGGGCCAACGTCCTGACTTTC. The whole variable domain, remainder taken from reference TRBV7-9 and TRBJ2-6, is DTGVSQNPRHKITKRGQNVTFRCDPISEHNRLYWYRQTLGQGPEFLTYFQNEAQLEKSRLLSDRFSAERPKGSFSTLEIQRTEQGDSAMYLCASSLGLFSGANVLTFGAGSRLTVL.

The V gene is TRBV5-4, the J gene TRBJ2-1; the match to TRBD2 covers 7 bases. Germline V gives CDR1 SGHNT, CDR2 YYREEE (reference sequence). V lost 3 bases and J lost 0; bases outside the gene matches: 6. This CDR3 spans 16 amino acids. Here the CDR3 reads CASSWGGPSSYNEQFF. The DNA for the CDR3 is TGTGCCAGCAGCTGGGGAGGGCCCTCCTCCTACAATGAGCAGTTCTTC.

The rearrangement uses TRBV7-2 and TRBJ1-5, with D perhaps TRBD1 (5 bases). Germline V gene lookup returns CDR1 SGHTA and CDR2 FQGNSA. The V and J ends lost 0 bases and 6 bases respectively, with 12 bases between them. The CDR3 sequence is 15 residues long. The CDR3 protein is CASSLASGEVQPQHF. CDR3 sequence (DNA): TGTGCCAGCAGCTTAGCGTCGGGGGAAGTTCAGCCCCAGCATTTT.

In this sample, this clone turned up a few times. This chain connects TRBV18 to TRBJ2-1, with 8 bases fitting TRBD2. V shed 6 bases, J shed 1 base, and the junction held 14 bases outside the gene matches. The CDR3 is made up of 18 amino acids. The germline gives CDR1 KGHSH, CDR2 LQKENI. CDR3 in amino acids: CASSPNLSGTDSYNEQFF. The CDR3 coding sequence is TGTGCCAGCTCTCCAAACCTTAGCGGGACGGATTCCTACAATGAGCAGTTCTTC.

The chain is built from TRBV7-2 and TRBJ1-1; unclear D gene. Germline-derived CDR1 and CDR2 are SGHTA and FQGNSA. This CDR3 comprises 17 residues. Trimming left V 1 base short and J 3 bases short, with 18 bases between. CDR3: CASSLGPLRGSDTEAFF. The CDR3 coding sequence is TGTGCCAGCAGCTTAGGACCCTTAAGAGGGAGCGACACTGAAGCTTTCTTT.

This chain joins TRBV27 and TRBJ1-1; a weak D match, TRBD1 (6 bases). The V gene's germline CDR1 is MNHEY and CDR2 SMNVEV (reference sequence). Deletions cut 5 bases from V and 6 bases from J, with 16 bases between. This CDR3 is 14 amino acids long. CDR3 coding DNA: TGTGCCAGCAGTCATCAGGGGAAGTCCGCTGAAGCTTTCTTT. Its translation: CASSHQGKSAEAFF.

This clone was observed a handful of times. The J gene is TRBJ1-3, the V gene TRBV11-2, with D unresolved. The CDR3 totals 13 residues. Germline V gene data show CDR1 as SGHAT and CDR2 as FQNNGV. V was cut by 8 bases and J by 0 bases, with 8 bases left in between. CDR3 loop: CASHGYSGNTIYF. CDR3 bases: TGTGCCAGCCACGGTTACTCTGGAAACACCATATATTTT.

A few counts support this clone. The chain couples TRBV2 to TRBJ2-1, with 8 positions matching TRBD2. The CDR3 runs to 13 residues. From germline, CDR1 is SNHLY and CDR2 FYNNEI. Germline trimming cut 1 base from V and 12 bases from J; bases unmatched to any gene: 5. The CDR3 loop reads CASSEVGTRGQFF. The CDR3 DNA reads TGTGCCAGCAGTGAAGTAGGGACTAGGGGGCAGTTCTTC. Variable domain in full (rest from reference TRBV2 and TRBJ2-1): EPEVTQTPSHQVTQMGQEVILRCVPISNHLYFYWYRQILGQKVEFLVSFYNNEISEKSEIFDDQFSVERPDGSNFTLKIRSTKLEDSAMYFCASSEVGTRGQFFGPGTRLTVL.

The chain is built from TRBV30 and TRBJ1-2; tentative D call: TRBD1 (5 bases). The germline V gene encodes CDR1 GTSNPN and CDR2 SVGIG (reference sequence). This CDR3 has 11 amino acids. Trimming took off 4 bases at V and 7 bases at J, with 10 bases between the two ends. The CDR3 is CAWTGLSGYTF. CDR3 sequence (DNA): TGTGCCTGGACAGGGCTAAGTGGCTACACCTTC.

V is TRBV10-3 and J is TRBJ2-5, with 10 bases that match TRBD1. Per the germline V gene, CDR1 is ENHRY and CDR2 is SYGVKD. CDR3 length: 14 amino acids. The V gene end was trimmed by 10 bases and the J gene end by 2 bases; junction bases not matched to a gene: 7. Here the CDR3 DNA reads TGTGCCACCGCCTGGACAGGGGGGCAAGAGACCCAGTACTTC. Encoded protein: CATAWTGGQETQYF.

Only a few counts were recorded for this clone. This rearrangement joins TRBV7-2 to TRBJ2-7, with D unresolved. V was shortened by 4 bases and J by 1 base, with 14 bases between the two germline ends. Germline V gene sequence: CDR1 SGHTA, CDR2 FQGNSA. The CDR3 has 15 residues. CDR3 in DNA: TGTGCCAGCAGCTCGGAGCGACTGCCATCCTACGAGCAGTACTTC. Encoded protein: CASSSERLPSYEQYF.

The CDR3 DNA sequence: TGTGCCAGCAGCTACCTAGCGGGACCTTACGAGCAGTACTTC. This codes for CASSYLAGPYEQYF. J is TRBJ2-7 and V is TRBV7-2; the match to TRBD2 covers 9 bases. This CDR3 is 14 amino acids long. Germline values: CDR1 SGHTA, CDR2 FQGNSA. Trimming at V came to 4 bases and at J to 4 bases, leaving 5 bases not matched to a gene.